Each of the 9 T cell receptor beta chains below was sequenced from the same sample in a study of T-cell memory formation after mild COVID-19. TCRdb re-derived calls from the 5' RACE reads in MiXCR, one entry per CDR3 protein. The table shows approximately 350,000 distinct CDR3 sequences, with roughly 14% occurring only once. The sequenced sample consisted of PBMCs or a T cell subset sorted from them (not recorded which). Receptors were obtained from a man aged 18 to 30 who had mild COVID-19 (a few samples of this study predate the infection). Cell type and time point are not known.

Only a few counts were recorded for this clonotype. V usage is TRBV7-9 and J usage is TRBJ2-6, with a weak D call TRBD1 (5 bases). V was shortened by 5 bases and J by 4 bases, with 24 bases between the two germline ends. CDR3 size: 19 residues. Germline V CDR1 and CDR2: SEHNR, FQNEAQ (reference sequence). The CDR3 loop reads CASSQWFDSPLEGANVLTF. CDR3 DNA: TGTGCCAGCAGCCAATGGTTCGACAGTCCCTTGGAAGGGGCCAACGTCCTGACTTTC.

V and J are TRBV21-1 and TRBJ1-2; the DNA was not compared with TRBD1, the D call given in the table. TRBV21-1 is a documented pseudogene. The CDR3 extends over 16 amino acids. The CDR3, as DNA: TGTGCCAGCAGCAAAGGCCCGGGGTTGGAGATCTATGGCTACACCTTC. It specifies CASSKGPGLEIYGYTF.

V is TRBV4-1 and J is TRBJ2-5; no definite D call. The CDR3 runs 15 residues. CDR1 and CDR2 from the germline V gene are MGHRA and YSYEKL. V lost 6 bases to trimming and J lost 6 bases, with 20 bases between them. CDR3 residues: CASSAIVGKLQTQYF. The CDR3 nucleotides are TGCGCCAGCAGTGCGATAGTGGGGAAATTACAGACCCAGTACTTC.

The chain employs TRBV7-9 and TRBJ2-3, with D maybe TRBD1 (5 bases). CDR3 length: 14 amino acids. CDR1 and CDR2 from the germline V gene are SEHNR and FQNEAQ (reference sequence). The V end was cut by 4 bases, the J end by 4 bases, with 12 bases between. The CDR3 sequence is CASSYAGFSDTQYF. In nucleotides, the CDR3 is TGTGCCAGCAGCTATGCAGGGTTTTCAGATACGCAGTATTTT.

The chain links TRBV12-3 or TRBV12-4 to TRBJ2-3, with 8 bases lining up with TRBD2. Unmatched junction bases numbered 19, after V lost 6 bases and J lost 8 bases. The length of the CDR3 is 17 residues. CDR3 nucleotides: TGTGCCAGCAGCCAACCATCCGGGACTAGTTCGGCGAGTACGCAGTATTTT. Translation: CASSQPSGTSSASTQYF.

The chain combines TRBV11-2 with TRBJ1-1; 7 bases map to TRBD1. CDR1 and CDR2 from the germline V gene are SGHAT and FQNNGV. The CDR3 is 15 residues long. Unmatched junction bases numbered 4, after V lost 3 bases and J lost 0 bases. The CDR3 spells CASSFFGQVNTEAFF. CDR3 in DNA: TGTGCCAGCAGCTTTTTCGGACAGGTGAACACTGAAGCTTTCTTT.

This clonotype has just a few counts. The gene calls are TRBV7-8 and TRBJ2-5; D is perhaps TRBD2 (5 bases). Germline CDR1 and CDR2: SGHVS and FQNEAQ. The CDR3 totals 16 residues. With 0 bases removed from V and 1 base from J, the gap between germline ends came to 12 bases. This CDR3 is CASSLASWGVQETQYF. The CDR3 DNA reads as TGTGCCAGCAGCTTAGCTAGTTGGGGAGTCCAAGAGACCCAGTACTTC.

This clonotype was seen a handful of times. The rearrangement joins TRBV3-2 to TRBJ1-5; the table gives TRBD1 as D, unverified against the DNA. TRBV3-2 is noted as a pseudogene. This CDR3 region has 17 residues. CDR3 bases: TGTGCCAGCAGCCGCTACAAAGGGCGGGATAGCAATCAGCCCCAGCATTTT. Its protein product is CASSRYKGRDSNQPQHF.

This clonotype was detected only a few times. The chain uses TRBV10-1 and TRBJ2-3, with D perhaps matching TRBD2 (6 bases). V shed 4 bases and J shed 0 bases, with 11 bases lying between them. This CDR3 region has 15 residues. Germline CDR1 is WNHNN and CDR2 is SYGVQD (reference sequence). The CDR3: CASSVRRESTDTQYF. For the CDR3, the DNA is TGCGCCAGCAGTGTACGGAGGGAGAGCACAGATACGCAGTATTTT.